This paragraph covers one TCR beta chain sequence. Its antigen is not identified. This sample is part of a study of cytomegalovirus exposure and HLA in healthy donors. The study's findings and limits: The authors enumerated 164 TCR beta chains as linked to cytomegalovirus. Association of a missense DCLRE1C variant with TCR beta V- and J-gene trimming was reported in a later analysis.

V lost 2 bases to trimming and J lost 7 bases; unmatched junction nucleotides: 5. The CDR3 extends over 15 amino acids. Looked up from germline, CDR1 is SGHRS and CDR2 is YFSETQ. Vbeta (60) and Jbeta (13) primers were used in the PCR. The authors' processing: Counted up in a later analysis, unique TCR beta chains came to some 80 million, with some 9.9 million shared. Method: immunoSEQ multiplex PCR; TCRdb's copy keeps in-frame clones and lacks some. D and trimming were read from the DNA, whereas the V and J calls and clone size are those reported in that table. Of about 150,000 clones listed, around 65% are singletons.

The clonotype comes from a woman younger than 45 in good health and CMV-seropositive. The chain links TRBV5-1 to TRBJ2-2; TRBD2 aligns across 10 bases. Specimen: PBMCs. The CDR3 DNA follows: TGCGCCAGCAGCTTCCTAGCGGGAGCTGGCGGGGAGCTGTTTTTT. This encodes CASSFLAGAGGELFF.